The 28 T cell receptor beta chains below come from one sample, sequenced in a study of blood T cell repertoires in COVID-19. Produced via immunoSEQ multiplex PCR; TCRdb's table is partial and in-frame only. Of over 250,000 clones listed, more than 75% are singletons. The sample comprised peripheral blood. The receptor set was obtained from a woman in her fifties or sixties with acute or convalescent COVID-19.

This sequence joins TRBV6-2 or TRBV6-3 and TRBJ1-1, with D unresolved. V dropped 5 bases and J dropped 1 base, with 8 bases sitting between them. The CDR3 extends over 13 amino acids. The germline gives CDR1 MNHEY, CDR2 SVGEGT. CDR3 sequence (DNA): TGTGCCAGCAGTCCACAGAGGAACACTGAAGCTTTCTTT. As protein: CASSPQRNTEAFF.

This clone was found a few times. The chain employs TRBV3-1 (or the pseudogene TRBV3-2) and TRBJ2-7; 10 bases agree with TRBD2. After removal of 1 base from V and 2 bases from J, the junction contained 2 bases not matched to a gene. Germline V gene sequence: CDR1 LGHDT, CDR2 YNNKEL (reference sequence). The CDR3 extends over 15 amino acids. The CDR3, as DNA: TGTGCCAGCAGCCAAGGACTAGCGGGCCCCTACGAGCAGTACTTC. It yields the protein CASSQGLAGPYEQYF.

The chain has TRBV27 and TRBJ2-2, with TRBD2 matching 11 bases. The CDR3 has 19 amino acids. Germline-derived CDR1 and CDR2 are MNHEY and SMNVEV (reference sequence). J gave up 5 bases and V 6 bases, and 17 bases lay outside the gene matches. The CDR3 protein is CASRPPLGLAGGRTGELFF. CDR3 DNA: TGTGCCAGCAGACCACCTTTGGGGCTAGCGGGAGGTCGAACCGGGGAGCTGTTTTTT.

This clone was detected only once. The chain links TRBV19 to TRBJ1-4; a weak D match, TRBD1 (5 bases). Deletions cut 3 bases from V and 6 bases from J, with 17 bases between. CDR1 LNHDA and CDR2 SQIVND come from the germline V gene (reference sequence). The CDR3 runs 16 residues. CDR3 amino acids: CASSIWGRIGDEKLFF. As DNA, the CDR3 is TGTGCCAGTAGTATCTGGGGTCGGATAGGGGATGAAAAACTGTTTTTT.

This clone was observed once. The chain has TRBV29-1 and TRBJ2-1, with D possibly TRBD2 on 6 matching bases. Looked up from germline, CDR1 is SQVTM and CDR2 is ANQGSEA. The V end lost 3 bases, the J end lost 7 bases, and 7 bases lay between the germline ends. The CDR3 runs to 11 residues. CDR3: CSVESGNEQFF. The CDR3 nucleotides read TGCAGCGTTGAGAGCGGGAATGAGCAGTTCTTC.

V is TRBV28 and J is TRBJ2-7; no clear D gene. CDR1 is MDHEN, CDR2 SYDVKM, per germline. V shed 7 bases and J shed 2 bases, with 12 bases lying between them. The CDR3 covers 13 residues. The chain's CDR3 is CASTQTNTYEQYF. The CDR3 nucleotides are TGTGCCAGCACACAGACAAACACCTACGAGCAGTACTTC.

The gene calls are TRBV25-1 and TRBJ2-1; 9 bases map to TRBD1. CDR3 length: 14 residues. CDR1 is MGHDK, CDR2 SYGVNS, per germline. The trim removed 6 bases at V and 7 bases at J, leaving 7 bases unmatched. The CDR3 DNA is TGTGCCAGCAGGCTCGGGACAGGGTCGAATGAGCAGTTCTTC. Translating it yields CASRLGTGSNEQFF. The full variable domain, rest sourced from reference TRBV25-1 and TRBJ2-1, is EADIYQTPRYLVIGTGKKITLECSQTMGHDKMYWYQQDPGMELHLIHYSYGVNSTEKGDLSSESTVSRIRTEHFPLTLESARPSHTSQYLCASRLGTGSNEQFFGPGTRLTVL.

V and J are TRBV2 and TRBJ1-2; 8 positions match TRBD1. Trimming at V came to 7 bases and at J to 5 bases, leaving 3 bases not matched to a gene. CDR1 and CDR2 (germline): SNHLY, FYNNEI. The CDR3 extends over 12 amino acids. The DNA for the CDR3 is TGTGCCAGCACCAGACAGGGGTATGGCTACACCTTC. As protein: CASTRQGYGYTF.

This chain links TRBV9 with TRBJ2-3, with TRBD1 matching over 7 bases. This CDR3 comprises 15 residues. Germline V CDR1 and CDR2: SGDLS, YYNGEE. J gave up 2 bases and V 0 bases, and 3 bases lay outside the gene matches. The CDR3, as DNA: TGTGCCAGCAGCGTAGAGGGGGCCCCCACAGATACGCAGTATTTT. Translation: CASSVEGAPTDTQYF.

CDR3: CASNEGRYQETQYF. DNA of the CDR3: TGCGCCAGCAACGAGGGGAGGTACCAAGAGACCCAGTACTTC. V usage is TRBV5-1 and J usage is TRBJ2-5; tentatively, D is TRBD2 (6 bases). Germline V gene lookup returns CDR1 SGHRS and CDR2 YFSETQ. Trimming took 6 bases from V and 0 from J, leaving 12 bases between them. The CDR3 spans 14 residues.

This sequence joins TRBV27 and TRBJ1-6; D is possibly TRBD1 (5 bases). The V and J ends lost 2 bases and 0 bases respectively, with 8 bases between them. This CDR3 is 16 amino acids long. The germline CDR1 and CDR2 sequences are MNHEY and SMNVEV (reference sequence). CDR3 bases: TGTGCCAGCAGTTTACAGGGCCGCTCCTATAATTCACCCCTCCACTTT. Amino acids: CASSLQGRSYNSPLHF.

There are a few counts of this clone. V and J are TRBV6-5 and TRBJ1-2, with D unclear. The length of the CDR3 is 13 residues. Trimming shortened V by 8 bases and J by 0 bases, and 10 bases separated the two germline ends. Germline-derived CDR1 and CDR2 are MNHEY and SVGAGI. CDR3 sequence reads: CASLGDSNYGYTF. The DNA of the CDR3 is TGTGCCAGCCTTGGAGACTCTAACTATGGCTACACCTTC.

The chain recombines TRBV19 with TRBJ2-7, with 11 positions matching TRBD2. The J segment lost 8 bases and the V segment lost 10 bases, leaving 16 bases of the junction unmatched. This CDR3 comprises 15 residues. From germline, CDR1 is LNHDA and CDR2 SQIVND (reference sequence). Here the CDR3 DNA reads TGTGCCACCGGGACTAGCGGAAAAAACTCCCTCAAGCAGTACTTC. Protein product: CATGTSGKNSLKQYF.

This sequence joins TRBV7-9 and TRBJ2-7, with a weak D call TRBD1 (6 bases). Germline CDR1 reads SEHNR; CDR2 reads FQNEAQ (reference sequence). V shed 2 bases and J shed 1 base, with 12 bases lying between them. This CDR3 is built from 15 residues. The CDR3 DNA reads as TGTGCCAGCAGCTTAAGAAGCAGGGGATCCTACGAGCAGTACTTC. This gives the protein CASSLRSRGSYEQYF.

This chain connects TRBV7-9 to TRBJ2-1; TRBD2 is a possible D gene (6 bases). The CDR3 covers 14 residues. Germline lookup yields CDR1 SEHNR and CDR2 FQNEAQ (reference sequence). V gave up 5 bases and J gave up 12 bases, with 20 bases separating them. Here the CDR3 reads CASSPRGGRDWQFF. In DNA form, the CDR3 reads TGTGCCAGCAGCCCCAGAGGAGGGCGGGACTGGCAGTTCTTC.

This CDR3 reads CASSRDRSGETQYF. The CDR3 DNA is TGTGCCAGCAGCCGTGACAGGTCTGGAGAGACCCAGTACTTC. V is TRBV7-2 and J is TRBJ2-5; weak D call: TRBD1 (6 bases). With 5 bases removed from V and 4 bases from J, the gap between germline ends came to 14 bases. CDR1 SGHTA and CDR2 FQGNSA come from the germline V gene. This CDR3 contains 14 residues.

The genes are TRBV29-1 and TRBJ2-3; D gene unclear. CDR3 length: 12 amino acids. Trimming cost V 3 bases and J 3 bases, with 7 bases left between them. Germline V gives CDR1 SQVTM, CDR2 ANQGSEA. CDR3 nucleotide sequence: TGCAGCGTTGAGTCCGGGACAGATACGCAGTATTTT. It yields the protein CSVESGTDTQYF.

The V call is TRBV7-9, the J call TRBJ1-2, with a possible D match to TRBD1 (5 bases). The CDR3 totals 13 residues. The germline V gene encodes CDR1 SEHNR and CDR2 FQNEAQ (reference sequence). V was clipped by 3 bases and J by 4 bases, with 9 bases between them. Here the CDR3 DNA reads TGTGCCAGCAGCTTGGGGGGGAGCTATGGCTACACCTTC. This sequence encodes CASSLGGSYGYTF. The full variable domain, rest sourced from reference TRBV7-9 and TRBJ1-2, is DTGVSQNPRHKITKRGQNVTFRCDPISEHNRLYWYRQTLGQGPEFLTYFQNEAQLEKSRLLSDRFSAERPKGSFSTLEIQRTEQGDSAMYLCASSLGGSYGYTFGSGTRLTVV.

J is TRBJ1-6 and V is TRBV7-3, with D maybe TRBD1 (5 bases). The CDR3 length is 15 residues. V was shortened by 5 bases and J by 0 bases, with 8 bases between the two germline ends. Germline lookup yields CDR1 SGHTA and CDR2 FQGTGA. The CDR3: CASSRDSSYNSPLHF. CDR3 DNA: TGTGCCAGCAGCCGCGACAGCTCCTATAATTCACCCCTCCACTTT.

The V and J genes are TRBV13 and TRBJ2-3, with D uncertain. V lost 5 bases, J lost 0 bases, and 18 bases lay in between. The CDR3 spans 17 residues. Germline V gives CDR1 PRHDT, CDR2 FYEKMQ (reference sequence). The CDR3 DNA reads TGTGCCAGCAGCCCAGTACCCGACACCTCTAGCACAGATACGCAGTATTTT. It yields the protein CASSPVPDTSSTDTQYF. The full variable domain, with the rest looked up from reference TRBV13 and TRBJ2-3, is AAGVIQSPRHLIKEKRETATLKCYPIPRHDTVYWYQQGPGQDPQFLISFYEKMQSDKGSIPDRFSAQQFSDYHSELNMSSLELGDSALYFCASSPVPDTSSTDTQYFGPGTRLTVL.

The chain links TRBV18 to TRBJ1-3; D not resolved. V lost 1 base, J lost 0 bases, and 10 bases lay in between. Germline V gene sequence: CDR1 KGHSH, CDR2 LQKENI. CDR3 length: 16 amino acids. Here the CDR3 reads CASSPQPSNSGNTIYF. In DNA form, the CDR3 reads TGTGCCAGCTCACCACAGCCCTCTAACTCTGGAAACACCATATATTTT.

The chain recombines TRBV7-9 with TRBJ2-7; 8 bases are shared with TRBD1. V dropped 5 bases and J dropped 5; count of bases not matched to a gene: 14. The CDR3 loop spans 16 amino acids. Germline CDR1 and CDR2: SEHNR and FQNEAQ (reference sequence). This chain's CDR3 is CASSVTLGQGGDEQYF. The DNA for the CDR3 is TGTGCCAGCAGCGTCACGCTCGGACAGGGCGGGGACGAGCAGTACTTC. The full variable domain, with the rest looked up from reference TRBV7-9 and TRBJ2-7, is DTGVSQNPRHKITKRGQNVTFRCDPISEHNRLYWYRQTLGQGPEFLTYFQNEAQLEKSRLLSDRFSAERPKGSFSTLEIQRTEQGDSAMYLCASSVTLGQGGDEQYFGPGTRLTVT.

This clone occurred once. The CDR3 coding sequence is TGCAGCGTTGTATTTGGGGCGAATTCACCCCTCCACTTT. Residues: CSVVFGANSPLHF. The gene calls are TRBV29-1 and TRBJ1-6; perhaps TRBD1 as D (5 bases). This CDR3 has 13 amino acids. V was clipped by 4 bases and J by 7 bases, with 11 bases between them. Germline-derived CDR1 and CDR2 are SQVTM and ANQGSEA.

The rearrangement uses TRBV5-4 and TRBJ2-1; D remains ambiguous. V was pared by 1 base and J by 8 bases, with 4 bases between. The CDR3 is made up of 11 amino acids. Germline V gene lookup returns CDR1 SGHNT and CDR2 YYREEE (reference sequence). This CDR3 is CASSLLHEQFF. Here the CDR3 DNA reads TGTGCCAGCAGCTTGCTCCATGAGCAGTTCTTC.

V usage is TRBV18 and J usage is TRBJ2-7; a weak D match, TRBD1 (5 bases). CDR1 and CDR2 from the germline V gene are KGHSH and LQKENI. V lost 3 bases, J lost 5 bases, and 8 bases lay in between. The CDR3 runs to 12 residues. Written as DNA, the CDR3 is TGTGCCAGCTCACCGGGCAGGGACGAGCAGTACTTC. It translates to CASSPGRDEQYF.

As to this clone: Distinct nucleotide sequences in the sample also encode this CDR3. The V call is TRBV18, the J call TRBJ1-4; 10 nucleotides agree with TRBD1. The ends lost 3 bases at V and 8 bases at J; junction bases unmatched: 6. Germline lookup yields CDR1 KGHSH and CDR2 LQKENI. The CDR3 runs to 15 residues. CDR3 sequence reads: CASSPPGQGSEKLFF. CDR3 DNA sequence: TGTGCCAGCTCACCTCCGGGACAGGGGTCCGAAAAACTGTTTTTT.

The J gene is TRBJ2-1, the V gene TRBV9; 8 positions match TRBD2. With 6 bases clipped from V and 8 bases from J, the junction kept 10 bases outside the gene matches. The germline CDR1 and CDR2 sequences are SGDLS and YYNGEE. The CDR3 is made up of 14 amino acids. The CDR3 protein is CASTSGTSSYEQFF. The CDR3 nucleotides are TGTGCCAGCACGTCCGGGACTAGTAGCTATGAGCAGTTCTTC.

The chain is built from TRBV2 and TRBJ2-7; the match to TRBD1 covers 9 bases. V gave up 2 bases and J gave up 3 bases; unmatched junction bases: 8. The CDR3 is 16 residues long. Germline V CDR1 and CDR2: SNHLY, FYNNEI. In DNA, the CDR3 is TGTGCCAGCAGTGAACCCTCGGGACAGGGTATCTACGAGCAGTACTTC. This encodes CASSEPSGQGIYEQYF.